This is a list of T cell receptor beta chains from one sample in a study of shared clonotypes between healthy human individuals. Here immunoSEQ multiplex PCR was the method, and the copy in TCRdb shows in-frame clones only, minus some. In the table there are around 2.5 million clones, approximately 94% of which are singletons. Source material: naive CD4+ T cells from PBMCs. The receptors stem from a man in his late teens or twenties in good health. Some clones in this sample may be carry-over from other donors' samples. CDR3s include the opening cysteine and the closing phenylalanine or tryptophan. D genes are given only for firm matches. Rows may omit the clone size; those that give it use once, few, many or a size class.

D gene,J gene,clone size,V gene,CDR3 protein,CDR3 DNA
TRBD1,TRBJ1-5,-,TRBV2,CASSPTGGQPQHF,TGTGCCAGCAGTCCGACAGGGGGCCAGCCCCAGCATTTT
TRBD1,TRBJ2-7,-,TRBV7-3,CASSLASRDRDFYEQYF,TGTGCCAGCAGCTTAGCCTCCCGGGACAGGGACTTTTACGAGCAGTACTTC
TRBD1,TRBJ1-1,-,TRBV19,CASSTIFSRGEDTEAFF,TGTGCCAGTAGCACAATTTTCTCCAGGGGGGAAGACACTGAAGCTTTCTTT
-,TRBJ2-1,once,TRBV2,CASSQNNRLEQFF,TGTGCCAGCAGTCAAAACAACAGGCTAGAGCAGTTCTTC
TRBD1,TRBJ1-3,-,TRBV5-8,CASSLIGDRAPGNTIYF,TGTGCCAGCAGCTTGATTGGGGACAGAGCTCCTGGAAACACCATATATTTT
TRBD2,TRBJ2-7,-,TRBV5-1,CASSLRLAGPLGGEQYF,TGCGCCAGCAGCTTAAGGCTAGCGGGACCCCTCGGGGGGGAGCAGTACTTC
-,TRBJ2-7,-,TRBV28,CASSPGTWNGQYF,TGTGCCAGCAGCCCAGGGACATGGAATGGGCAGTACTTC
TRBD1,TRBJ1-4,-,TRBV11-2,CASSLFGDRDEKLFF,TGTGCCAGCAGCTTATTTGGGGACAGGGATGAAAAACTGTTTTTT
TRBD1,TRBJ1-1,-,TRBV6-1,CASTEDRDEAFF,TGTGCCAGCACCGAGGACAGGGATGAAGCTTTCTTT
-,TRBJ2-5,-,TRBV7-3,CASSLGVERTQYF,TGTGCCAGCAGCTTAGGAGTGGAAAGGACCCAGTACTTC
-,TRBJ2-7,-,TRBV9,CASSPRQGLREQYF,TGTGCCAGCAGCCCACGGCAGGGGTTGCGCGAGCAGTACTTC
TRBD1,TRBJ1-1,-,TRBV19,CASSMRGDREHTTEAFF,TGTGCCAGTAGTATGAGGGGCGACAGGGAGCACACCACTGAAGCTTTCTTT
TRBD2,TRBJ2-1,-,TRBV28,CASSSPAGISYNEQFF,TGTGCCAGCAGTTCACCAGCGGGAATCTCCTACAATGAGCAGTTCTTC
TRBD1,TRBJ1-5,-,TRBV28,CATYRGVGVMNQPQHF,TGTGCCACCTACAGGGGTGTTGGTGTGATGAATCAGCCCCAGCATTTT
TRBD1,TRBJ2-7,-,TRBV27,CASSRTNRGYEQYF,TGTGCCAGCAGTCGAACTAACAGGGGGTACGAGCAGTACTTC
TRBD1,TRBJ1-1,-,TRBV18,CASSPMTGGNTEAFF,TGTGCCAGCTCACCGATGACAGGGGGTAACACTGAAGCTTTCTTT